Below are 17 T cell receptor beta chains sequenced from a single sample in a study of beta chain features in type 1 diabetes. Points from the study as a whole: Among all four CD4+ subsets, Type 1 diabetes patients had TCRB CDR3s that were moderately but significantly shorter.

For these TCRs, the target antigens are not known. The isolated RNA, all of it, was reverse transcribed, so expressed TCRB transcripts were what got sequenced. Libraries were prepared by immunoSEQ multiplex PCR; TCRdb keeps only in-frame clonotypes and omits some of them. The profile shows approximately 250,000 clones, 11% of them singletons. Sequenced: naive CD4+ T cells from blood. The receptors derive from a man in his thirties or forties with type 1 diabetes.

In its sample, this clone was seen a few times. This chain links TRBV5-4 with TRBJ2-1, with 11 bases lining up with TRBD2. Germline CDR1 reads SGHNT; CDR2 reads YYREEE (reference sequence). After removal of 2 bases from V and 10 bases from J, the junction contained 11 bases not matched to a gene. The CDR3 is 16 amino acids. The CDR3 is CASSFRVAGGPREQFF. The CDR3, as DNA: TGTGCCAGCAGCTTTCGGGTAGCGGGGGGGCCCCGGGAGCAGTTCTTC.

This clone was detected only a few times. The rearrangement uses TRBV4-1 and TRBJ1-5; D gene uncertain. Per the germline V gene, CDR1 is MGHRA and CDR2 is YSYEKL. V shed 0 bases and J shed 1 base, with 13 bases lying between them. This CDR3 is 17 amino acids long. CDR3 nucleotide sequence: TGCGCCAGCAGCCAAGATTACGGGAGGTCGAGCAATCAGCCCCAGCATTTT. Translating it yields CASSQDYGRSSNQPQHF.

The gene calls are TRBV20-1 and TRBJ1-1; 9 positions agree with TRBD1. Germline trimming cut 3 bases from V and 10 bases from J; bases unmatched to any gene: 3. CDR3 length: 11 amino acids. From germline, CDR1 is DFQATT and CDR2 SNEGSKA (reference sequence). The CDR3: CSARDRGGAFF. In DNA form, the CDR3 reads TGCAGTGCTAGGGACAGGGGAGGAGCTTTCTTT.

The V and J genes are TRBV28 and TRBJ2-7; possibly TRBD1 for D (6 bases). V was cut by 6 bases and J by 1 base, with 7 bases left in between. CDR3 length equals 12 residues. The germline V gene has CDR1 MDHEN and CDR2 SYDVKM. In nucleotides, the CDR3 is TGTGCCAGCAGGCAGGGGTCCTACGAGCAGTACTTC. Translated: CASRQGSYEQYF.

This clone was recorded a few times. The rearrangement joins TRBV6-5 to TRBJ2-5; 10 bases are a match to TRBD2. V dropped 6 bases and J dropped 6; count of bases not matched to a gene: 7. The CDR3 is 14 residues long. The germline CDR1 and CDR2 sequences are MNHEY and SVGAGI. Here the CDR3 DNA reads TGTGCCAGCAGCTTACAGCGGGGGGGAAAGACCCAGTACTTC. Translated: CASSLQRGGKTQYF.

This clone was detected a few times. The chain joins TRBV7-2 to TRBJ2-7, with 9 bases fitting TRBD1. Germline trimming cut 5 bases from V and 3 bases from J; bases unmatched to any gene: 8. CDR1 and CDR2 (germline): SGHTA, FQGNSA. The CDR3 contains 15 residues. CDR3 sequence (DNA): TGTGCCAGCAGCCCAACACCGGGACAGGGCTACGAGCAGTACTTC. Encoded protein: CASSPTPGQGYEQYF.

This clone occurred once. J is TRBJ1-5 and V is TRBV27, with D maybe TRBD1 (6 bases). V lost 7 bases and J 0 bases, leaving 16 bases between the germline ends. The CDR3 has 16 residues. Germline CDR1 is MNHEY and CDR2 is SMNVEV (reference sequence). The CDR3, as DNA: TGTGCCAGCACCAACGACAGGAACCATAGCAATCAGCCCCAGCATTTT. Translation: CASTNDRNHSNQPQHF.

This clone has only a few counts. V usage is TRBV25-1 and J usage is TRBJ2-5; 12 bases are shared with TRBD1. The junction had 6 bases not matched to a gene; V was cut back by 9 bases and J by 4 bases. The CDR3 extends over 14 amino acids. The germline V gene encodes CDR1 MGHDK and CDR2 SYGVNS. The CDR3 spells CASSGTGGRETQYF. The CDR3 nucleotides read TGTGCCAGTTCCGGGACAGGGGGCCGAGAGACCCAGTACTTC.

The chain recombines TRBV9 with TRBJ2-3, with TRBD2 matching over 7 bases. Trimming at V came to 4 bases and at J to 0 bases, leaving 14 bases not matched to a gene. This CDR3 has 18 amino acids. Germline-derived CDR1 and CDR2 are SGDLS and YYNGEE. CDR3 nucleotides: TGTGCCAGCAGCTCATCAGTGGGAGGGAGCGGGAGCACAGATACGCAGTATTTT. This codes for CASSSSVGGSGSTDTQYF. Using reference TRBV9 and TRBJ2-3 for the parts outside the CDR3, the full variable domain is DSGVTQTPKHLITATGQRVTLRCSPRSGDLSVYWYQQSLDQGLQFLIQYYNGEERAKGNILERFSAQQFPDLHSELNLSSLELGDSALYFCASSSSVGGSGSTDTQYFGPGTRLTVL.

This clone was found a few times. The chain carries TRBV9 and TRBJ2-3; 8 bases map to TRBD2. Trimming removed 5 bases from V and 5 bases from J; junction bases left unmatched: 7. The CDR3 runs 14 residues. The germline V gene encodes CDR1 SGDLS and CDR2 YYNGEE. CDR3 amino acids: CASSERGRGDTQYF. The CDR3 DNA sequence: TGTGCCAGCAGTGAGCGGGGGCGAGGAGATACGCAGTATTTT.

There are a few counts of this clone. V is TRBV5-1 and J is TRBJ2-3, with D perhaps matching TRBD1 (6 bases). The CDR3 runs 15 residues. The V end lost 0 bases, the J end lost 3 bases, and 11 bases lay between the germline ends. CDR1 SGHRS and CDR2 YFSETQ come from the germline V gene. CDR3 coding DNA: TGCGCCAGCAGCTTGGGGCAGGGGACGACAGATACGCAGTATTTT. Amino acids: CASSLGQGTTDTQYF.

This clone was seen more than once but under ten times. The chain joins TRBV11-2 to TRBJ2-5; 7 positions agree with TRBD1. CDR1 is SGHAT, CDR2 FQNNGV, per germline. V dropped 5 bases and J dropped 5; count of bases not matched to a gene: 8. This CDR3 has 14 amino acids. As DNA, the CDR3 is TGTGCCAGCAGCCCCAGGACAGGTGGTGAGACCCAGTACTTC. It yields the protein CASSPRTGGETQYF.

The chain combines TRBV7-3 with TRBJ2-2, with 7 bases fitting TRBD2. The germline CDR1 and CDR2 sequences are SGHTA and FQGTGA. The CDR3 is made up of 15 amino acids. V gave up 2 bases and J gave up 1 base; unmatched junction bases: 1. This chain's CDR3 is CASSLVAGNTGELFF. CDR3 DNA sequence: TGTGCCAGCAGCTTAGTAGCGGGGAACACCGGGGAGCTGTTTTTT.

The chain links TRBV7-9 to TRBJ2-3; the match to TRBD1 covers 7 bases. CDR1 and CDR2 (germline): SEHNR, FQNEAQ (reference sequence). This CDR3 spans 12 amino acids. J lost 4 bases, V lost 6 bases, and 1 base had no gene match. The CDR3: CASRRGPDTQYF. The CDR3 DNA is TGTGCCAGCAGGAGGGGGCCAGATACGCAGTATTTT.

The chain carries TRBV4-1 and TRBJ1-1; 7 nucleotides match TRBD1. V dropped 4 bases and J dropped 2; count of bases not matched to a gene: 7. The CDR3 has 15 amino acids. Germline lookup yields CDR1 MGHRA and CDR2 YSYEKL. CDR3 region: CASSPENRGNTEAFF. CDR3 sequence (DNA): TGCGCCAGCAGCCCCGAAAACAGGGGAAACACTGAAGCTTTCTTT.

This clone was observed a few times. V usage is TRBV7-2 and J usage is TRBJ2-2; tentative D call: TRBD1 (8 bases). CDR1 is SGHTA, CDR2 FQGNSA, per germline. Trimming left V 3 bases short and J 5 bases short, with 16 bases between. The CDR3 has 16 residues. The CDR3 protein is CASSLRSGTGTGELFF. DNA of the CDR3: TGTGCCAGCAGCTTGAGGAGCGGGACAGGAACCGGGGAGCTGTTTTTT.

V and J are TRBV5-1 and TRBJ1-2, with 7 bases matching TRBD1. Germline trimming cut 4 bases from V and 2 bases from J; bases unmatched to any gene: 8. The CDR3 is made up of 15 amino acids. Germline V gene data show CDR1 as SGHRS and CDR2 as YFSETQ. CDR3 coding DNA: TGCGCCAGCAGCCCCAATGGACAGGACAACTATGGCTACACCTTC. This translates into CASSPNGQDNYGYTF.